The subject of this entry is one TCR beta chain. Sequenced by immunoSEQ multiplex PCR; TCRdb stores in-frame clones only, minus some. Of 1.5 million to 1.9 million clones in the sample, 95% to 99% were seen once. This record comes from a study of shared clonotypes between healthy human individuals. About the research overall: CD4 naive and CD4 memory each took three plates per donor, while CD8 naive took two and CD8 memory one.

Donors included only healthy HIV-negative adults lacking recent acute infections or vaccinations. Adults of Caucasian background living in Nashville, Tennessee made up all donors. The TCR comes from a man aged 30 to 45 in good health. What was sequenced was naive CD4+ T cells sorted from blood. The subset was: CD45RA+ positively selected.

The DNA for the CDR3 is TGTGCCAGCAGCCCAACCCTGGACCGCCGCGCCATATATTTT. Translating it yields CASSPTLDRRAIYF. The chain links TRBV7-2 to TRBJ1-3; no definite D call. Germline V CDR1 and CDR2: SGHTA, FQGNSA. The V end lost 5 bases, the J end lost 11 bases, and 19 bases lay between the germline ends. This CDR3 region has 14 residues.